Listed below are T cell receptor beta chains from one sample, sequenced in a study of shared clonotypes between healthy human individuals. TCRdb keeps only in-frame clones here, not all; method: immunoSEQ multiplex PCR. The sample holds some 1.1 million clones, approximately 75% seen once. The sequencing sample was made of memory CD4+ T cells from PBMCs. These receptor sequences come from a man in his late teens or twenties in good health. Some clones in this sample may be carry-over from other donors' samples. Each CDR3 is given with its conserved first and last residue. The order of the fields is D gene, J gene, clone size, V gene, CDR3 protein, CDR3 DNA. A D gene is named only where the DNA matches it firmly. Part of the rows lack a size; the others show once, few, many or a class for expanded clones.

. | TRBJ2-5 | . | TRBV19 | CASSIPGPETQYF | TGTGCCAGTAGTATCCCGGGCCCAGAGACCCAGTACTTC
. | TRBJ2-2 | . | TRBV9 | CASSPPVGTSNTGELFF | TGTGCCAGCAGCCCACCAGTCGGGACTTCGAACACCGGGGAGCTGTTTTTT
. | TRBJ1-2 | few | TRBV10-3 | CATSTGGYGYTF | TGTGCCACCTCGACAGGAGGCTATGGCTACACCTTC
. | TRBJ2-3 | . | TRBV5-8 | CASSLDGRATDTQYF | TGTGCCAGCAGCTTGGACGGCAGGGCCACAGATACGCAGTATTTT
. | TRBJ2-2 | . | TRBV19 | CASKKGPELKYSSNTGELFF | TGTGCCAGTAAGAAGGGCCCCGAATTAAAGTACTCGTCGAACACCGGGGAGCTGTTTTTT
TRBD1 | TRBJ1-2 | once | TRBV28 | CASSGWGQGAYGYTF | TGTGCCAGCAGTGGATGGGGACAGGGGGCGTATGGCTACACCTTC
TRBD2 | TRBJ2-5 | . | TRBV14 | CASSRLADFQETQYF | TGTGCCAGCAGCCGACTAGCGGACTTCCAAGAGACCCAGTACTTC
. | TRBJ2-7 | . | TRBV28 | CAIRRDYEQYF | TGTGCCATCCGCAGAGATTACGAGCAGTACTTC
TRBD2 | TRBJ2-1 | many | TRBV6-6 | CASNAGGSSYNEQFF | TGTGCCAGCAATGCCGGGGGGAGCTCCTACAATGAGCAGTTCTTC
. | TRBJ1-3 | . | TRBV11-2 | CASSSGGLGGNTIYF | TGTGCCAGCAGCTCGGGGGGGCTGGGTGGAAACACCATATATTTT